This is a list of T cell receptor beta chains from one sample in a study of blood T cell repertoires in COVID-19. Generated by immunoSEQ multiplex PCR, the TCRdb table keeps only in-frame clones and is missing some. The sample comprises 350,000 or so clones, 65% to 85% of which are singletons, and about 3% rests with the top ten. Sequenced: peripheral blood. These receptor sequences come from a man between 25 and 39 years old with active or convalescent COVID-19. Both conserved end residues are part of each CDR3. Each record gives: D gene, clone size, J gene, V gene, CDR3 DNA, CDR3 protein. The D gene is left open where the match is weak. Clone size appears in some rows only: once, few, many, or a class for an expanded clone.

D: .
size: .
J: TRBJ1-1
V: TRBV2
DNA: TGTGCCAGCAGTGCCCTTGAAGCTTTCTTT
CDR3: CASSALEAFF

D: TRBD1
size: .
J: TRBJ2-7
V: TRBV12-3/TRBV12-4
DNA: TGTGCCAGCAGTCGGGACAGGGGTTACGAGCAGTACTTC
CDR3: CASSRDRGYEQYF

D: .
size: .
J: TRBJ1-1
V: TRBV7-2
DNA: TGTGCCAGCAGCTTAACCGGGGTCAACACTGAAGCTTTCTTT
CDR3: CASSLTGVNTEAFF

D: .
size: .
J: TRBJ2-7
V: TRBV18
DNA: TGTGCCAGCTCACTGACAGCCCAGTACGAGCAGTACTTC
CDR3: CASSLTAQYEQYF

D: .
size: .
J: TRBJ1-2
V: TRBV7-3
DNA: TGTGCCAGCAGCCTCCTCGGAGGGAGGGGAGGCTACACCTTC
CDR3: CASSLLGGRGGYTF

D: TRBD2
size: once
J: TRBJ2-1
V: TRBV6-2/TRBV6-3
DNA: TGTGCCAGCAGTTCCTACCTCTGGACTAGCGGGAGTACCTACAATGAGCAGTTCTTC
CDR3: CASSSYLWTSGSTYNEQFF

D: .
size: .
J: TRBJ1-5
V: TRBV20-1
DNA: TGCAGTGCTAGTGAACCCTTTAGGGGGACTCAGCCCCAGCATTTT
CDR3: CSASEPFRGTQPQHF

D: TRBD2
size: .
J: TRBJ2-3
V: TRBV2
DNA: TGTGCCAGCAGCGAAGGACTAGCGGGCACAGATACGCAGTATTTT
CDR3: CASSEGLAGTDTQYF

D: TRBD2
size: .
J: TRBJ2-3
V: TRBV27
DNA: TGTGCCAGCAGTCTCCGACTAGCGGGGGGGCCCTCGCAGTATTTT
CDR3: CASSLRLAGGPSQYF

D: .
size: once
J: TRBJ2-3
V: TRBV6-1
DNA: TGTGCCAGCGTCCTACAGGGTATCACCACAGATACGCAGTATTTT
CDR3: CASVLQGITTDTQYF

D: .
size: .
J: TRBJ2-3
V: TRBV19
DNA: TGTGCCAGTAGTTTGGAGCGGAACACAGATACGCAGTATTTT
CDR3: CASSLERNTDTQYF

D: TRBD2
size: .
J: TRBJ2-5
V: TRBV27
DNA: TGTGCCAGCAGTCGCACCGGGACTAGCGGGTACACCCAGTACTTC
CDR3: CASSRTGTSGYTQYF

D: .
size: .
J: TRBJ1-6
V: TRBV30
DNA: TGTGCCTGGAGTTACGCTACAGGGAATAATTCACCCCTCCACTTT
CDR3: CAWSYATGNNSPLHF

D: TRBD1
size: once
J: TRBJ1-4
V: TRBV3-1/TRBV3-2
DNA: TGTGCCAGCAGCCAAGGGGGACAGGCAACTAATGAAAAACTGTTTTTT
CDR3: CASSQGGQATNEKLFF

D: .
size: .
J: TRBJ1-5
V: TRBV30
DNA: TGTGCCTGGGGCCTCAATCAGCCCCAGCATTTT
CDR3: CAWGLNQPQHF

D: TRBD1
size: .
J: TRBJ1-1
V: TRBV19
DNA: TGTGCCAGCGCGACAGGGGGAAAAGCTTTCTTT
CDR3: CASATGGKAFF

D: TRBD2
size: .
J: TRBJ2-1
V: TRBV7-6
DNA: TGTGCCAGCAGCTCACCGGGACTACTCAGCTCCTACAATGAGCAGTTCTTC
CDR3: CASSSPGLLSSYNEQFF

D: .
size: .
J: TRBJ1-1
V: TRBV6-5
DNA: TGTGCCAGCAGTCGGACAGTAAACACTGAAGCTTTCTTT
CDR3: CASSRTVNTEAFF

D: .
size: .
J: TRBJ2-3
V: TRBV6-5
DNA: TGTGCCACCCAGCAGCGGATAAGCACAGATACGCAGTATTTT
CDR3: CATQQRISTDTQYF

D: .
size: .
J: TRBJ1-3
V: TRBV28
DNA: TGTGCCAGCAGTTTAGGCGGTCGCTCTGGAAACACCATATATTTT
CDR3: CASSLGGRSGNTIYF